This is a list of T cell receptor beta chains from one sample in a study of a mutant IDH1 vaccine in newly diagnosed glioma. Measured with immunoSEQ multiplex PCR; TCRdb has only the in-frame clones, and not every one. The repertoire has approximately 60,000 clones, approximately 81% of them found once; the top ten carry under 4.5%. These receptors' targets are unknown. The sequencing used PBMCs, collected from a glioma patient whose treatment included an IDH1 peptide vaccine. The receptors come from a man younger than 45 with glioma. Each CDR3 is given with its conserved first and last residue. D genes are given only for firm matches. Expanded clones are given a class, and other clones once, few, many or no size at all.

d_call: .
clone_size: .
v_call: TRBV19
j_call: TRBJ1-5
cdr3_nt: TGTGCCAGTAGCCCAGGGATGGGTCAGCCCCAGCATTTT
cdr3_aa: CASSPGMGQPQHF

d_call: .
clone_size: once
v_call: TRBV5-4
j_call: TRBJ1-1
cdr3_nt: TGTGCCAGCAGCTTGCATGGACTGCCGAACACTGAAGCTTTCTTT
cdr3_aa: CASSLHGLPNTEAFF

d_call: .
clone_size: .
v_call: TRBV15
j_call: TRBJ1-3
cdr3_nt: TGTGCCACCAGCATCAACAGGGCTTCTGGAAACACCATATATTTT
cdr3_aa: CATSINRASGNTIYF

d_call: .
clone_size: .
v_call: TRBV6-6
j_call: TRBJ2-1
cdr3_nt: TGTGCCAGCAGCAATACCGGGGTGAGGAATGAGCAGTTCTTC
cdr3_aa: CASSNTGVRNEQFF

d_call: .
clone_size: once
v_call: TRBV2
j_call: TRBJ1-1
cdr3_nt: TGTGCCAGCAGTGTCGGCGGGGGCAACACTGAAGCTTTCTTT
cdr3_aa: CASSVGGGNTEAFF

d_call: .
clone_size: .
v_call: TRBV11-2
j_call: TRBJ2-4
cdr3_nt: TGTGCCAGCAGCTTTCAGGAGGGCAAAAACATTCAGTACTTC
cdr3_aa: CASSFQEGKNIQYF

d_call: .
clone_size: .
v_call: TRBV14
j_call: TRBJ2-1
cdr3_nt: TGTGCCAGCAGCCCCCTGGGGGAGCGCCGCTCCTACAATGAGCAGTTCTTC
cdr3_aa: CASSPLGERRSYNEQFF

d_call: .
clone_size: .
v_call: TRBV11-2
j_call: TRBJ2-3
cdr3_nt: TGTGCCAGCAGCCCGACGAACACAGATACGCAGTATTTT
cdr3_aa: CASSPTNTDTQYF

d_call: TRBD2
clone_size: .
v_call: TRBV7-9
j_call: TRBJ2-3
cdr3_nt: TGTGCCAGCAGCCCGGGCCGCGGCGGGGGGCAAGATACGCAGTATTTT
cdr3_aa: CASSPGRGGGQDTQYF

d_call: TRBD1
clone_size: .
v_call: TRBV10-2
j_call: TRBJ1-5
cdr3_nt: TGCGCCAGCAGTGAGTCGTTGGGACAGGTCAATCAGCCCCAGCATTTT
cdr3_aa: CASSESLGQVNQPQHF

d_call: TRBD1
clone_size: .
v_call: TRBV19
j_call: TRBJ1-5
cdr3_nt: TGTGCCAGTAGTGCGGGACAGGGGTGGCCCCAGCATTTT
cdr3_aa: CASSAGQGWPQHF

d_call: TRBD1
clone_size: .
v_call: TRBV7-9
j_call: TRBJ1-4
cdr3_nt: TGTGCCAGCAGCTCCGGGACAGGGATTTCTTTAGGTGAAAAACTGTTTTTT
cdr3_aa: CASSSGTGISLGEKLFF

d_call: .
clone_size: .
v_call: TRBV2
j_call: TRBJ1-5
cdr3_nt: TGTGCCAGCAGTGACCCGGGAAATCCGAGAAATCAGCCCCAGCATTTT
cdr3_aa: CASSDPGNPRNQPQHF

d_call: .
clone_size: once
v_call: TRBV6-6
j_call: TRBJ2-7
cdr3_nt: TGTGCCAGCAGGCCGACAGGTATAAGACTCTACGAGCAGTACTTC
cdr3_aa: CASRPTGIRLYEQYF

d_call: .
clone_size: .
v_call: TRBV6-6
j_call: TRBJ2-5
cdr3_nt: TGTGCCAGCAGTTACTCAGAGACCCAGTACTTC
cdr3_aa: CASSYSETQYF

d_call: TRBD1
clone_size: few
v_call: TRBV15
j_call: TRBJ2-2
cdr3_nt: TGTGCCACCAGCAGAGGGACAGGGGGCACCGGGGAGCTGTTTTTT
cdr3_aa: CATSRGTGGTGELFF

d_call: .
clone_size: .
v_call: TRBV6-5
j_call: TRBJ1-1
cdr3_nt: TGTGCCAGCATTGAGTGGGGGGCGATGAACACTGAAGCTTTCTTT
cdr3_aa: CASIEWGAMNTEAFF

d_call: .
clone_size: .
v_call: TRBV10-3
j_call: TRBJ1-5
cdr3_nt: TGTGCCATCAGTGAGTCCGAAAATCAGCCCCAGCATTTT
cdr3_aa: CAISESENQPQHF

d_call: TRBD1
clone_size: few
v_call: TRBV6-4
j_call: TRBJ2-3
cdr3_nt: TGTGCCAGCAGTGATTCCCCCGGACAGGGCACAGATACGCAGTATTTT
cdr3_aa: CASSDSPGQGTDTQYF

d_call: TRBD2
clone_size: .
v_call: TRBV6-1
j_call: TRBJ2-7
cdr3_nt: TGTGCCAGCAGTGAAGCGGGATCTCGGGAGGGCTACGAGCAGTACTTC
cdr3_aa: CASSEAGSREGYEQYF

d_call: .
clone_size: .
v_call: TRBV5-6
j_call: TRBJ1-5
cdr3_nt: TGTGCCAGCAGCTTGAACGGGGCTAAGAGCAATCAGCCCCAGCATTTT
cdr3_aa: CASSLNGAKSNQPQHF

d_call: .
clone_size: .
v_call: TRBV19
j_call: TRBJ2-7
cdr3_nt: TGTGCCAGCTCAATCGGCGCGGGACTCCGCTACGAGCAGTACTTC
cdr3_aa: CASSIGAGLRYEQYF

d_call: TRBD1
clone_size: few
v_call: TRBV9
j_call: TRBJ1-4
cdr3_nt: TGTGCCAGCAGCGTAGGGGACAGGAACTATGAAAAACTGTTTTTT
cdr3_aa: CASSVGDRNYEKLFF

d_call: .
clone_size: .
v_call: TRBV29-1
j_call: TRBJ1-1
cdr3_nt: TGCAGCGTTGAAGACCCGGGACGGCCGTGGACTGAAGCTTTCTTT
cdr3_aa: CSVEDPGRPWTEAFF

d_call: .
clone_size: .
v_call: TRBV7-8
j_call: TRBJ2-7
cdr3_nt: TGTGCCAGCAGCCCACCGCAGGACGACTACGAGCAGTACTTC
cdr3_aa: CASSPPQDDYEQYF

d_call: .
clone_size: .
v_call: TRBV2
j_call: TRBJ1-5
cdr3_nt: TGTGCCAGCAGTGGACAGACGAAGACGCAGCCCCAGCATTTT
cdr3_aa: CASSGQTKTQPQHF

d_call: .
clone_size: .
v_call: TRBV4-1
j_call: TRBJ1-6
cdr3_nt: TGCGCCAGCAGCCAAGGTGGAAAACCCTTTAATTCACCCCTCCACTTT
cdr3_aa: CASSQGGKPFNSPLHF

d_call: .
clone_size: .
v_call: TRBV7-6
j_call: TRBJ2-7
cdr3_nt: TGTGCCAGCAGCTCCTCAGCCCAGCCCTTTATCGGGCAGTACTTC
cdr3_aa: CASSSSAQPFIGQYF

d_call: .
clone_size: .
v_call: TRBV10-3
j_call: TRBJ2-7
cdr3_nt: TGTGCCATCAGTGAGGAATGGACGGAGTCATACGAGCAGTACTTC
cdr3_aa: CAISEEWTESYEQYF

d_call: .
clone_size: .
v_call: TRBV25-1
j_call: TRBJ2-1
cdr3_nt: TGTGCCAGCAACCAAGTTAGGGATGAGCAGTTCTTC
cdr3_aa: CASNQVRDEQFF

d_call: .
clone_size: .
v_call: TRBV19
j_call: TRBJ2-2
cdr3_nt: TGTGCCAGTAGTACGGGACGGTCCCCGGGGACCGGGGAGCTGTTTTTT
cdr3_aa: CASSTGRSPGTGELFF

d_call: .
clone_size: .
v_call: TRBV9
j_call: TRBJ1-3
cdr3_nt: TGTGCCAGCAGCGTAGGAAGTACAGGGTTCTCTGGAAACACCATATATTTT
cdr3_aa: CASSVGSTGFSGNTIYF

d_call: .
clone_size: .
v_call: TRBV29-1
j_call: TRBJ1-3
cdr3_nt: TGCAGCGTTGCCCGAAATAGGGGCCCCAAGTCTGGAAACACCATATATTTT
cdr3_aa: CSVARNRGPKSGNTIYF

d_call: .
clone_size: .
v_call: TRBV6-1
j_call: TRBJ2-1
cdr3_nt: TGTGCCAGCATCACGATCAAATCCCACAATGAGCAGTTCTTC
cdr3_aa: CASITIKSHNEQFF

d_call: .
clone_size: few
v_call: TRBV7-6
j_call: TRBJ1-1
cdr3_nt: TGTGCCAGCACTACACGGGCGGCGAACACTGAAGCTTTCTTT
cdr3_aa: CASTTRAANTEAFF

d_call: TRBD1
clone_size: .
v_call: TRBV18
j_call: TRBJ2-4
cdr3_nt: TGTGCCAGCTCATTACTTCCGGGACAGCGAGCCATTCAGTACTTC
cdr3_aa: CASSLLPGQRAIQYF

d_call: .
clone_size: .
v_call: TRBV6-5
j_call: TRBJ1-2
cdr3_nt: TGTGCCAGCAGTTATGACAGAGCTTATGGCTACACCTTC
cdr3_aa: CASSYDRAYGYTF

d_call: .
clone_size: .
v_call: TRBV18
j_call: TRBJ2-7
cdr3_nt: TGTGCCAGCTCACCACCGGTCCCCTACGAGCAGTACTTC
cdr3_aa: CASSPPVPYEQYF

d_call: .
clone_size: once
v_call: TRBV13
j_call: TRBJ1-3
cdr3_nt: TGTGCCAGCAGCTCCCAGTTGGTACCTGGAAACACCATATATTTT
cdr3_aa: CASSSQLVPGNTIYF

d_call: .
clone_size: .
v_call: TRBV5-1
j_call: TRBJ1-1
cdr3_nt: TGCGCCAGCAGCTTGGATCCGGGGATAGCGAACACTGAAGCTTTCTTT
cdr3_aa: CASSLDPGIANTEAFF

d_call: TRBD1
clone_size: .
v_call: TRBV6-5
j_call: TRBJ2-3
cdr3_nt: TGTGCCAGCAGTCCGGACAGGGGGAACACAGATACGCAGTATTTT
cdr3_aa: CASSPDRGNTDTQYF

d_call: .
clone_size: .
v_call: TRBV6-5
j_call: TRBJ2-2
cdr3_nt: TGTGCCAGCAGTACGGGTCCCGGGGAGCTGTTTTTT
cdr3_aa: CASSTGPGELFF

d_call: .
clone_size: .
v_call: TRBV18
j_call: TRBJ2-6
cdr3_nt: TGTGCCAGCTCACCACCCCCGGCTGGGGCCAACGTCCTGACTTTC
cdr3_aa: CASSPPPAGANVLTF

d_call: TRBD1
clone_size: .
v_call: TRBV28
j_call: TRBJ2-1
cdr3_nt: TGTGCCAGCAGTAGGGACAGGGGGCCCGACAATGAGCAGTTCTTC
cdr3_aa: CASSRDRGPDNEQFF

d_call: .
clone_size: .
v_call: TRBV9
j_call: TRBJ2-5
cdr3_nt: TGTGCCAGCAGCCAAGGGGAGACCCAGTACTTC
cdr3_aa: CASSQGETQYF

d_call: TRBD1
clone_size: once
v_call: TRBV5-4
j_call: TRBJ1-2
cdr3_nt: TGTGCCAGCAGCTTGGACAGGGGGCTGGATTCGGGAGGCTACACCTTC
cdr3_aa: CASSLDRGLDSGGYTF

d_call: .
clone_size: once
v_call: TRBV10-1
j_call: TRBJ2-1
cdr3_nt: TGCGCCAGCAGTGAGCGGGGGAGATACAATGAGCAGTTCTTC
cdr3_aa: CASSERGRYNEQFF

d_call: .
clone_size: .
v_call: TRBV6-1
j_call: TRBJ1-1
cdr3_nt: TGTGCCAGCAGTGGGAGGGGGAGGACTGAAGCTTTCTTT
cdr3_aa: CASSGRGRTEAFF

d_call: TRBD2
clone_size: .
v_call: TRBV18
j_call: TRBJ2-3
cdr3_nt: TGTGCCAGCTCACTTTCTCAGCGGGGGCGCACAGATACGCAGTATTTT
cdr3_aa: CASSLSQRGRTDTQYF

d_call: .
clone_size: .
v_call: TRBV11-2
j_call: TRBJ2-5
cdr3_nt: TGTGCCAGCAGCTTAGGGGTACAGGGTCAAGAGACCCAGTACTTC
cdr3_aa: CASSLGVQGQETQYF

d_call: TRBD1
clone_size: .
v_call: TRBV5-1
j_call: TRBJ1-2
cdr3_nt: TGCGCCAGCAGCTCCGAACAGGGGGGAGGATATGGCTACACCTTC
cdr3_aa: CASSSEQGGGYGYTF

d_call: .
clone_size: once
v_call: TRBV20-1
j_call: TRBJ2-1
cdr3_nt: TGCAGTGCCAGCAGTGCGTGGGAGCAGTTCTTC
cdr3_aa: CSASSAWEQFF

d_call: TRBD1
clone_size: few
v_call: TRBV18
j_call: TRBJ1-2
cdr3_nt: TGTGCCAGCTCATCCGGACAGGTCTATGGCTACACCTTC
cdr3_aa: CASSSGQVYGYTF

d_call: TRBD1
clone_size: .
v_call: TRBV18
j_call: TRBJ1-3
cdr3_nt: TGTGCCAGCTCACCCCTCGGACAGGGAGTGTCCAGAAACACCATATATTTT
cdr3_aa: CASSPLGQGVSRNTIYF

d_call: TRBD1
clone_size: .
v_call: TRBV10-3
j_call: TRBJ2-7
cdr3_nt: TGTGCCATCACTCCGGGACAGGGACCCTACGAGCAGTACTTC
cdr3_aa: CAITPGQGPYEQYF

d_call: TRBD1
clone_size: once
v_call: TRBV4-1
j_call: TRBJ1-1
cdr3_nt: TGCGCCAGCAGCCCCCGGGGATTCACAGGGGTGACTGAAGCTTTCTTT
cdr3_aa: CASSPRGFTGVTEAFF